Below, 20 T cell receptor beta chains from the same sample are listed, as sequenced in a study of cytomegalovirus exposure and HLA in healthy donors. Clones were read by immunoSEQ multiplex PCR, and TCRdb kept only the in-frame ones, dropping some. The table includes more than 55,000 clones, around 94% detected once. Sequenced input: PBMCs. The receptors were gathered from a woman between 18 and 30 years old in good health and CMV-seronegative.

The chain recombines TRBV6-1 with TRBJ2-3, with D uncertain. The ends were cut back, 5 bases at V and 2 bases at J, with 14 bases in the middle. The CDR3 has 15 residues. Germline V gene data show CDR1 as MNHNS and CDR2 as SASEGT. The CDR3 nucleotides are TGTGCCAGCAGTAAACTCCTTTCATACACAGATACGCAGTATTTT. Protein product: CASSKLLSYTDTQYF.

This clone came up once. The rearrangement links TRBV5-1 to TRBJ1-2; 7 bases map to TRBD1. Germline-derived CDR1 and CDR2 are SGHRS and YFSETQ. This CDR3 has 16 residues. The V segment lost 0 bases and the J segment 8 bases; nucleotides outside the gene matches: 13. The CDR3 reads CASSLGRIEGADGYTF. The CDR3 nucleotides read TGCGCCAGCAGCTTGGGCCGGATCGAGGGGGCCGACGGCTACACCTTC.

The chain carries TRBV27 and TRBJ1-6, with D possibly TRBD1 on 5 matching bases. This CDR3 spans 15 amino acids. V lost 6 bases and J lost 10, with 19 bases in between. Germline-derived CDR1 and CDR2 are MNHEY and SMNVEV (reference sequence). CDR3 DNA: TGTGCCAGCAGATTAACCCAGGGCATAGGATCACCCCTCCACTTT. Its protein is CASRLTQGIGSPLHF.

This clone appeared once. The same CDR3 arises from other DNA sequences in this sample as well. The rearrangement joins TRBV9 to TRBJ2-1; tentative D call: TRBD2 (7 bases). CDR1 is SGDLS and CDR2 is YYNGEE in the germline V gene. Between the trimmed V and J ends, which lost 0 bases and 6 bases, there was a span of 16 bases. The CDR3 runs 16 residues. This chain's CDR3 is CASSVEGGGGRNEQFF. The CDR3 nucleotides read TGTGCCAGCAGCGTAGAGGGAGGGGGGGGCCGCAATGAGCAGTTCTTC.

In its sample, this clone was seen once. The CDR3 loop is CASSYGAGPLHF. Here the CDR3 DNA reads TGTGCCAGCAGTTACGGGGCCGGGCCCCTCCACTTT. V gene TRBV6-5 combines with J gene TRBJ1-6, with a tentative D call TRBD1 (5 bases). Germline V gene data show CDR1 as MNHEY and CDR2 as SVGAGI. Trimming took off 2 bases at V and 13 bases at J, with 9 bases between the two ends. CDR3 size: 12 residues.

The V call is TRBV30, the J call TRBJ1-6; D remains ambiguous. The CDR3 is 16 amino acids. V was pared by 0 bases and J by 5 bases, with 14 bases between. In germline, CDR1 is GTSNPN, CDR2 SVGIG (reference sequence). CDR3 in DNA: TGTGCCTGGAGTGTAACAGTCTACCTGAATAATTCACCCCTCCACTTT. It encodes CAWSVTVYLNNSPLHF.

This clone was observed once. The chain employs TRBV27 and TRBJ2-2; tentative D call: TRBD2 (6 bases). Looked up from germline, CDR1 is MNHEY and CDR2 is SMNVEV (reference sequence). The CDR3 length is 19 residues. Between the trimmed V and J ends, which lost 5 bases and 1 base, there was a span of 23 bases. CDR3 sequence reads: CASSPHVGRLVLNTGELFF. The CDR3 nucleotides are TGTGCCAGCAGTCCACATGTCGGGCGACTAGTACTGAACACCGGGGAGCTGTTTTTT.

The V gene is TRBV6-1, the J gene TRBJ1-5; 7 bases map to TRBD1. The CDR3 covers 15 residues. Germline V gives CDR1 MNHNS, CDR2 SASEGT. V was pared by 3 bases and J by 4 bases, with 6 bases of the junction left unmatched. The CDR3 DNA sequence: TGTGCCAGCAGTGAGCGGACAGGTCTAAATCAGCCCCAGCATTTT. Its protein product is CASSERTGLNQPQHF.

The chain combines TRBV29-1 with TRBJ2-3; TRBD1 is a possible D gene (6 bases). V was shortened by 0 bases and J by 4 bases, with 23 bases between the two germline ends. CDR1 and CDR2 (germline): SQVTM, ANQGSEA. The CDR3 covers 18 residues. DNA of the CDR3: TGCAGCGTTGAAGACCAGGGCCCCAGGGGATGGGTGCCAGATACGCAGTATTTT. Translated, it gives CSVEDQGPRGWVPDTQYF.

The rearrangement uses TRBV2 and TRBJ1-2, with 7 bases that match TRBD1. Germline CDR1 and CDR2: SNHLY and FYNNEI. The V gene end was trimmed by 6 bases and the J gene end by 2 bases; junction bases not matched to a gene: 6. CDR3 length equals 14 residues. CDR3 nucleotides: TGTGCCAGCAGCCCTTCGACAGGGAACTATGGCTACACCTTC. As protein: CASSPSTGNYGYTF.

The CDR3 sequence: CASSRTEINQPQHF. CDR3 nucleotides: TGTGCCAGCAGCCGTACAGAGATCAATCAGCCCCAGCATTTT. V gene TRBV6-6 combines with J gene TRBJ1-5, with D uncertain. Germline V gene sequence: CDR1 MNHNY, CDR2 SVGAGI (reference sequence). Trimming removed 6 bases from V and 3 bases from J, with 12 bases in between. The CDR3 extends over 14 amino acids.

This clone appeared once. J is TRBJ1-2 and V is TRBV6-5, with 7 positions matching TRBD1. This CDR3 region has 13 residues. V was clipped by 3 bases and J by 6 bases; unmatched bases: 4. Germline CDR1 reads MNHEY; CDR2 reads SVGAGI. DNA of the CDR3: TGTGCCAGCAGTTATGACAGGGTTGATGGCTACACCTTC. This translates into CASSYDRVDGYTF.

This clone was observed a single time. CDR3 nucleotides: TGTGCCAGCAGTTTATTGCAGGGTAGCACAGATACGCAGTATTTT. This gives the protein CASSLLQGSTDTQYF. The V and J genes are TRBV27 and TRBJ2-3; the D gene is possibly TRBD1 (5 bases). This CDR3 has 15 amino acids. Germline lookup yields CDR1 MNHEY and CDR2 SMNVEV (reference sequence). V was shortened by 1 base and J by 0 bases, with 8 bases between the two germline ends.

The rearrangement joins TRBV2 to TRBJ1-2; TRBD1 agrees at 7 bases. This CDR3 has 14 amino acids. CDR1 and CDR2 (germline): SNHLY, FYNNEI. V was clipped by 4 bases and J by 4 bases; unmatched bases: 6. The CDR3 loop reads CASSAVGQAYGYTF. As DNA, the CDR3 is TGTGCCAGCAGTGCAGTTGGACAGGCCTATGGCTACACCTTC.

This clone was picked up one time. The rearrangement uses TRBV28 and TRBJ1-3; D is perhaps TRBD1 (5 bases). The CDR3 length is 16 residues. Germline assignment: CDR1 MDHEN and CDR2 SYDVKM. V shed 3 bases and J shed 2 bases, with 14 bases lying between them. The chain's CDR3 is CASSFGGGGPGNTIYF. As DNA, the CDR3 is TGTGCCAGCAGTTTCGGGGGAGGCGGTCCTGGAAACACCATATATTTT.

The chain is built from TRBV2 and TRBJ2-5; D is ambiguous. Germline V gene lookup returns CDR1 SNHLY and CDR2 FYNNEI. The CDR3 runs 14 residues. Trimming stripped 7 bases from V and 2 bases from J, with 14 bases between. As DNA, the CDR3 is TGTGCCAGCACTCCGTCCAACATACAAGAGACCCAGTACTTC. This sequence encodes CASTPSNIQETQYF.

This clone was detected many times. The chain recombines TRBV27 with TRBJ2-7; D gene unclear. The length of the CDR3 is 13 residues. V was cut by 0 bases and J by 9 bases, with 12 bases left in between. Germline loops: CDR1 MNHEY, CDR2 SMNVEV (reference sequence). The CDR3 sequence: CASSLSAFFGQYF. The CDR3, as DNA: TGTGCCAGCAGTTTATCTGCCTTTTTCGGGCAGTACTTC.

The rearrangement joins TRBV7-8 to TRBJ1-4; 12 nucleotides agree with TRBD1. The CDR3 consists of 19 residues. Germline loops: CDR1 SGHVS, CDR2 FQNEAQ. Trimming removed 5 bases from V and 6 bases from J; junction bases left unmatched: 16. The CDR3 reads CASSIHAGTGGAYDEKLFF. The CDR3 DNA reads TGTGCCAGCAGCATACACGCCGGGACAGGGGGCGCTTACGATGAAAAACTGTTTTTT. Variable domain in full (rest from reference TRBV7-8 and TRBJ1-4): GAGVSQSPRYKVAKRGQDVALRCDPISGHVSLFWYQQALGQGPEFLTYFQNEAQLDKSGLPSDRFFAERPEGSVSTLKIQRTQQEDSAVYLCASSIHAGTGGAYDEKLFFGSGTQLSVL.

V gene TRBV30 combines with J gene TRBJ2-7, with D possibly matching TRBD1 (5 bases). The V end lost 4 bases, the J end lost 7 bases, and 11 bases lay between the germline ends. CDR1 GTSNPN and CDR2 SVGIG come from the germline V gene (reference sequence). CDR3 length: 11 residues. This CDR3 is CAWTQGREQYF. CDR3 sequence (DNA): TGTGCCTGGACTCAGGGTCGGGAGCAGTACTTC. Supplemented by reference TRBV30 and TRBJ2-7, the full variable domain reads SQTIHQWPATLVQPVGSPLSLECTVEGTSNPNLYWYRQAAGRGLQLLFYSVGIGQISSEVPQNLSASRPQDRQFILSSKKLLLSDSGFYLCAWTQGREQYFGPGTRLTVT.

The chain links TRBV7-2 to TRBJ2-3; 16 bases are shared with TRBD2. Germline V gives CDR1 SGHTA, CDR2 FQGNSA. V shed 2 bases and J 6 bases; nucleotides not matched to a gene: 8. The CDR3 has 18 amino acids. CDR3 DNA sequence: TGTGCCAGCAGCTTACTAGGGACTAGCGGGGGGGTTCTGGATACGCAGTATTTT. Residues: CASSLLGTSGGVLDTQYF.